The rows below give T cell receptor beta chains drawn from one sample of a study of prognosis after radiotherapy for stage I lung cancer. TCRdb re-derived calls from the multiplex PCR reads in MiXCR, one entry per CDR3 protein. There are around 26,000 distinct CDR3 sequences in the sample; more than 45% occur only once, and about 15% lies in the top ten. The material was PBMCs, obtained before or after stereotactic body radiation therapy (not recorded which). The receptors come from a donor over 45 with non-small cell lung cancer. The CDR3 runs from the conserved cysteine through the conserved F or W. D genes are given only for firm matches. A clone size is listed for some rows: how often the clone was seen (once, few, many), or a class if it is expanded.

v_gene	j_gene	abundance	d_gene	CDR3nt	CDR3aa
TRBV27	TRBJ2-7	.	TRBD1	TGTGCCAGCAGCTACCGACAGGGAACCTACGAGCAGTACTTC	CASSYRQGTYEQYF
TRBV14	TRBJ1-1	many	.	TGTGCCAGCAGCCAAGACGAGGTCGTAGAAGCTTTCTTT	CASSQDEVVEAFF
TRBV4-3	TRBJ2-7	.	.	TGCGCCAGCAGCCAAGAGAGTAACGGGAGGCAGTACTTC	CASSQESNGRQYF
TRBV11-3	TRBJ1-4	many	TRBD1	TGTGCCAGCAGCGCCAGGGGGCTGGGGGCTAATGAAAAACTGTTTTTT	CASSARGLGANEKLFF
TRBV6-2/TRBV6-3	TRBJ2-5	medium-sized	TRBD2	TGTGCCAGCAGTTACTCAGCGGGGGCGGGGGAGACCCAGTACTTC	CASSYSAGAGETQYF
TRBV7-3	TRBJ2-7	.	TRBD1	TGTGCCAGCAGCTTGGGACAGAACTACGAGCAGTACTTC	CASSLGQNYEQYF
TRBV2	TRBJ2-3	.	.	TGTGCCAGCAGAAGCACAGATACGCAGTATTTT	CASRSTDTQYF
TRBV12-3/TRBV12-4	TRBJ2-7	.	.	TGTGCCAGCAGTCCCTCGGGACATTCCTACGAGCAGTACTTT	CASSPSGHSYEQYF
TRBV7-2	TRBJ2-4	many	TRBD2	TGTGCCAGCAGCCCAGTGGTAGCGGGGGCCAAAAACATTCAGTACTTC	CASSPVVAGAKNIQYF
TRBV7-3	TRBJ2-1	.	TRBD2	TGTGCCAGCAGCCCCCTTGCTAGCGGATACAATGAGCAGTTCTTC	CASSPLASGYNEQFF
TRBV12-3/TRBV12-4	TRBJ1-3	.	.	TGTGCCCGCAGTCGTCAGGGAAGCACCATATATTTT	CARSRQGSTIYF
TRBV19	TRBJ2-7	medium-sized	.	TGTGCCAGTAGTACCCATAACGACCCCTACGAGCAGTACTTC	CASSTHNDPYEQYF
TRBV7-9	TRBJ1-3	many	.	TGTGCCAGCAGCCCCACCGCCGGGGGCCGATCTGGAAACACCATATATTTT	CASSPTAGGRSGNTIYF
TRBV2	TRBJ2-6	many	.	TGTGCCAGCAAAGACCGTTCCTCTGGGGCCAACGTCCTGACTTTC	CASKDRSSGANVLTF
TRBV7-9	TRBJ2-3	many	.	TGTGCCAGCAGCTTACAGAGTACAGATACGCAGTATTTT	CASSLQSTDTQYF
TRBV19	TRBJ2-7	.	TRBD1	TGTGCCAGTAGTATAGAGGCAGGGGGAATGAACGAGCAGTACTTC	CASSIEAGGMNEQYF
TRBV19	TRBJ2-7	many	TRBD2	TGTGCCAGTAGCAGTGGCGGGACTAGTATATACGAGCAGTACTTC	CASSSGGTSIYEQYF
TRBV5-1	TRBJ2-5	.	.	TGCGCCAGCAGCTCCTCAGTGGGCGGAGAGACCCAGTACTTC	CASSSSVGGETQYF
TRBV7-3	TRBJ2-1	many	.	TGTGCCAGCAGCTTATATAGCGGTGAGCAGTTCTTC	CASSLYSGEQFF
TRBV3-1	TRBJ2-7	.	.	TGTGCCAGCAGGAAAGGAGATGAGCAGTACTTC	CASRKGDEQYF
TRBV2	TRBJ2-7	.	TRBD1	TGTGCCAGCACTTGGGACAGGGACTACGAGCAGTACTTC	CASTWDRDYEQYF
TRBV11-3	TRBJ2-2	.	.	TGTGCCAGCAGCTTAGGTGCAGGGCTGACCGGGGAGCTGTTTTTT	CASSLGAGLTGELFF
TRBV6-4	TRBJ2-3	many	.	TGTGCCAGCAGTGCCGAAAGCACAGATACGCAGTATTTT	CASSAESTDTQYF
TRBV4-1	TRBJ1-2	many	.	TGCGCCAGCAGCCAAGAGTGGAGCAGCAGGAGAGGCTACACCTTC	CASSQEWSSRRGYTF
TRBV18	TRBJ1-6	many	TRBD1	TGTGCCAGCTCACCGGGACAGGGGCAAAATTCACCCCTCCACTTT	CASSPGQGQNSPLHF
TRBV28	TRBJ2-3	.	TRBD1	TGTGCCAGCAGTCCCCCGGACAGGGGAGATACGCAGTATTTT	CASSPPDRGDTQYF
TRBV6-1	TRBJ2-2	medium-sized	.	TGTGCCAGCAAACCCAGGGGTACCGGGGAGCTGTTTTTT	CASKPRGTGELFF
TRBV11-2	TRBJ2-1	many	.	TGTGCCAGCAGCTTAGGAGGGTACCCCTCCGGTCTCAATGAGCAGTTCTTC	CASSLGGYPSGLNEQFF
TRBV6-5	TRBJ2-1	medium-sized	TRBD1	TGTGCCAGCAGTTATATCGGGACAGTCGGTGATGAGCAGTTCTTC	CASSYIGTVGDEQFF
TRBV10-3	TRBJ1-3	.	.	TGTGCCATCAGTGAGTCGGCCGGGTCTGGAAACACCATATATTTT	CAISESAGSGNTIYF
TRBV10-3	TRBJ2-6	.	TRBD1	TGTGCCATAAGTCCGGGACAGGGTTACGGGGACAACGTCCTGACTTTC	CAISPGQGYGDNVLTF
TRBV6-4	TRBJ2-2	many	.	TGTGCCAGCAGGCCCACTAGCCTCGCGGGGGAGCTGTTTTTT	CASRPTSLAGELFF
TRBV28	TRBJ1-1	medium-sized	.	TGTGCCAGCAGTTCTTCCCCGGGGCCTGAAGCTTTCTTT	CASSSSPGPEAFF
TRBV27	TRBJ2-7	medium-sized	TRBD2	TGTGCCAGCAGACCGACTAGCGGACTTTACTACGAGCAGTACTTC	CASRPTSGLYYEQYF
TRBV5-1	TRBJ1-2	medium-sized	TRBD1	TGCGCCAGCAGCTTTCAAATAGGGACAGCCTTACTCATGGATGGCTACACCTTC	CASSFQIGTALLMDGYTF
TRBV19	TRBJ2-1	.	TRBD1	TGTGCCAGTAGTACAGGGGGCGCCTACAATGAGCAGTTCTTC	CASSTGGAYNEQFF
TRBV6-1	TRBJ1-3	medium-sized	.	TGTGCCAGCAGTGAACACAGCGTAAATAGTGGAAACACCATATATTTT	CASSEHSVNSGNTIYF
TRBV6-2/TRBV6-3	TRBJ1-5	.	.	TGTGCCAGCAAAAAAAGAAAGGTGCACAATCAGCCCCAGCATTTT	CASKKRKVHNQPQHF
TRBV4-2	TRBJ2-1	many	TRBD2	TGTGCCAGCAGCCAAGATTCTCTAGCGGGCCCAAGCTCCTACAATGAGCAGTTCTTC	CASSQDSLAGPSSYNEQFF
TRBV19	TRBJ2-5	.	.	TGTGCCAGTAGTAACAGCAGGGTGCAAGGGACCCAGTACTTC	CASSNSRVQGTQYF
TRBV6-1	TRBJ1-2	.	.	TGTGCCAGCAGTGAAGCGGGGGGGGGGGGCGGCTACACCTTC	CASSEAGGGGGYTF
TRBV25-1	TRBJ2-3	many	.	TGTGCCAGCAGTCTACGGGTAGATACACAGTATTTT	CASSLRVDTQYF
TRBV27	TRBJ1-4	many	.	TGTGCCAGCAGTTTCCCAGGTGGAAAACTGTTTTTT	CASSFPGGKLFF